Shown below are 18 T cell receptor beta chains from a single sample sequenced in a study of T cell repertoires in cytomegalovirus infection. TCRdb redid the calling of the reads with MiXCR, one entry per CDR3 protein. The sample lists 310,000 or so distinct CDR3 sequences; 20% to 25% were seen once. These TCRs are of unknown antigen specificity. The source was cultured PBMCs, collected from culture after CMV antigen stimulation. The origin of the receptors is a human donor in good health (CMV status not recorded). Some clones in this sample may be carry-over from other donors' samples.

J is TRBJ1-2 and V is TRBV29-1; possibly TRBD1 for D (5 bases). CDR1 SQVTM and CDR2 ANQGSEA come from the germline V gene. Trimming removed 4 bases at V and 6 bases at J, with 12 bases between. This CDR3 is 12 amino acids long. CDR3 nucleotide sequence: TGCAGCGTTGGAGGGGTGGTTAATGGCTACACCTTC. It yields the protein CSVGGVVNGYTF.

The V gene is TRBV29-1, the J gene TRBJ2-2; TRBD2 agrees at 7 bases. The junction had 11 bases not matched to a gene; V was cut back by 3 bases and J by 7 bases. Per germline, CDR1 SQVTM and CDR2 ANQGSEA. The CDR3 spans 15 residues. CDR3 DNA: TGCAGCGTTGATAATACGGGAGGCTTAGGCGGGGAGCTGTTTTTT. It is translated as CSVDNTGGLGGELFF.

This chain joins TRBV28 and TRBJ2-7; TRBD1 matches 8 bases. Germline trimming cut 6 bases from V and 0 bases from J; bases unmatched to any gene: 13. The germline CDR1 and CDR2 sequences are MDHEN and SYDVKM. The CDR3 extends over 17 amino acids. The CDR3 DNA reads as TGTGCCAGCAGCCGAAACGCTCCGGGACAGGCCTCCTACGAGCAGTACTTC. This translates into CASSRNAPGQASYEQYF.

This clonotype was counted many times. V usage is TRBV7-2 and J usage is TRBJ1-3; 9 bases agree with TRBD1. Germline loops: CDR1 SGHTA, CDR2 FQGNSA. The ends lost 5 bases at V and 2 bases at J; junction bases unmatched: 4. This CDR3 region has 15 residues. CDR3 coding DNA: TGTGCCAGCAGCCGGACAGGGGATACTGGAAACACCATATATTTT. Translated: CASSRTGDTGNTIYF.

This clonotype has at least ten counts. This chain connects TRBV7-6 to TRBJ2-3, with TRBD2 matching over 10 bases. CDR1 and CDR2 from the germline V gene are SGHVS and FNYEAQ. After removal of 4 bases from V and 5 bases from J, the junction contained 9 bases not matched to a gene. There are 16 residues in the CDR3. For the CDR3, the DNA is TGTGCCAGCAGCTCCCCGGAGCGGGAGGGTCGAGATACGCAGTATTTT. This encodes CASSSPEREGRDTQYF.

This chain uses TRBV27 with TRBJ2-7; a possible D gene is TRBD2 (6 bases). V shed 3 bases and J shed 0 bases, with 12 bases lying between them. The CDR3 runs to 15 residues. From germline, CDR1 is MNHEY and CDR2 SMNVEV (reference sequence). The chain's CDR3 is CASSLAGSGSYEQYF. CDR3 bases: TGTGCCAGCAGTTTGGCCGGGAGTGGCTCCTACGAGCAGTACTTC.

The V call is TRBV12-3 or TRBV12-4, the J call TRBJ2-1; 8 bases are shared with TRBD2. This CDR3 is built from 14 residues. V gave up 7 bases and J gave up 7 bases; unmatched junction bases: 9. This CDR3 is CASTPGGPMNEQFF. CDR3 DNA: TGTGCCAGCACCCCGGGAGGGCCAATGAATGAGCAGTTCTTC.

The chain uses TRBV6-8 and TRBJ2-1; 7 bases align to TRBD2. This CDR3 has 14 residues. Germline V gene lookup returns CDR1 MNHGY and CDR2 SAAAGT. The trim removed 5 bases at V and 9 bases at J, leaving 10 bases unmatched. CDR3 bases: TGTGCCAGCAGTCTCTCATTCCCGGGAGGTGAGCAGTTCTTC. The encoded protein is CASSLSFPGGEQFF.

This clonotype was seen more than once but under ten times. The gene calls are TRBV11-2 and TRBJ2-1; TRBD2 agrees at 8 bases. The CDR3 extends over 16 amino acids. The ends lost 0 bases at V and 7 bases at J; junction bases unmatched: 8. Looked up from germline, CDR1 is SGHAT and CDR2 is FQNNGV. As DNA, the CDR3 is TGTGCCAGCAGCTTAGATACAGCGGGAGTGTCGAATGAGCAGTTCTTC. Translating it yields CASSLDTAGVSNEQFF.

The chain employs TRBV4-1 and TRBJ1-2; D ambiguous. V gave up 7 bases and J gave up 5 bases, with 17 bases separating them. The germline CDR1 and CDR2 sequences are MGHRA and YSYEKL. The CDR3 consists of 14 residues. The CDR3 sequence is CASTTPEGDYGYTF. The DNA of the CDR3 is TGCGCCAGCACTACTCCCGAGGGAGATTATGGCTACACCTTC.

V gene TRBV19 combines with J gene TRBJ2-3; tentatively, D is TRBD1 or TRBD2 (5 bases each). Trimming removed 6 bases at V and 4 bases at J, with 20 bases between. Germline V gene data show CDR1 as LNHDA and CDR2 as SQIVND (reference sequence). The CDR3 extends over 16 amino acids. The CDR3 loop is CASRSRGGVGADTQYF. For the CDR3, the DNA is TGTGCCAGTAGATCCCGGGGTGGAGTGGGGGCAGATACGCAGTATTTT. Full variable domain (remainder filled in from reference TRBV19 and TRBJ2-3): DGGITQSPKYLFRKEGQNVTLSCEQNLNHDAMYWYRQDPGQGLRLIYYSQIVNDFQKGDIAEGYSVSREKKESFPLTVTSAQKNPTAFYLCASRSRGGVGADTQYFGPGTRLTVL.

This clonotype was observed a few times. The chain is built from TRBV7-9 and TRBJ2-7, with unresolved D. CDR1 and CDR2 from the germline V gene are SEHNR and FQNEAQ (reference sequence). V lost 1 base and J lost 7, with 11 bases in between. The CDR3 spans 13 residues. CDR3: CASSLDPSWEQYV. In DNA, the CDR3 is TGTGCCAGCAGCTTAGATCCCTCGTGGGAGCAGTACGTC.

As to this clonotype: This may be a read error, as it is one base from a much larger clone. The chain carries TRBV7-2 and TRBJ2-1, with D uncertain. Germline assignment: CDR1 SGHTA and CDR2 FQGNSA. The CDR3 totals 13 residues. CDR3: CASSLLIYNAQFF. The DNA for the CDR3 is TGTGCCAGCAGCTTACTCATCTACAATGCGCAGTTCTTC.

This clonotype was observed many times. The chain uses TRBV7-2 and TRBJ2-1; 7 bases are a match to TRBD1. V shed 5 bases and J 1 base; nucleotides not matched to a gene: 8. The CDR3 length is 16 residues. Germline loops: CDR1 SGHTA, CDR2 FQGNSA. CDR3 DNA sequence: TGTGCCAGCAGCCCCCAGGAACAGGGGTCCTACAATGAGCAGTTCTTC. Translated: CASSPQEQGSYNEQFF.

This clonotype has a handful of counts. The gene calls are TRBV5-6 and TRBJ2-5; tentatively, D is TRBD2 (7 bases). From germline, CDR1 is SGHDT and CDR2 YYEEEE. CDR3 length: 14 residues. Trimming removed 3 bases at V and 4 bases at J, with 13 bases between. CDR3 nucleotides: TGTGCCAGCAGCTCATGGGGGGGGGCAGAGACCCAGTACTTC. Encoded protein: CASSSWGGAETQYF.

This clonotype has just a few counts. CDR3 region: CATSRRTINGETQYF. DNA for the CDR3: TGTGCCACCAGCAGACGAACTATTAACGGAGAGACCCAGTACTTC. The V and J genes are TRBV15 and TRBJ2-5; D is ambiguous. V was pared by 2 bases and J by 4 bases, with 14 bases between. Germline V gene sequence: CDR1 LNHNV, CDR2 YYDKDF (reference sequence). The CDR3 covers 15 residues.

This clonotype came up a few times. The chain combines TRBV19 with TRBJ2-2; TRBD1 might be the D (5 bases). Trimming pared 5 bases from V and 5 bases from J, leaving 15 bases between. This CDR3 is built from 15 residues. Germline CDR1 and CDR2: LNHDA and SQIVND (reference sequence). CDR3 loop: CASSWPQGRTGELFF. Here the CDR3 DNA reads TGTGCCAGTAGTTGGCCGCAGGGCCGTACCGGGGAGCTGTTTTTT.

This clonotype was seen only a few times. The CDR3 reads CASSQENFPSSYNEQFF. CDR3 coding DNA: TGCGCCAGCAGCCAAGAAAACTTTCCCTCCTCCTACAATGAGCAGTTCTTC. This chain connects TRBV4-1 to TRBJ2-1; no firm D call. Germline V gives CDR1 MGHRA, CDR2 YSYEKL. The V and J ends lost 0 bases and 0 bases respectively, with 12 bases between them. This CDR3 comprises 17 residues.